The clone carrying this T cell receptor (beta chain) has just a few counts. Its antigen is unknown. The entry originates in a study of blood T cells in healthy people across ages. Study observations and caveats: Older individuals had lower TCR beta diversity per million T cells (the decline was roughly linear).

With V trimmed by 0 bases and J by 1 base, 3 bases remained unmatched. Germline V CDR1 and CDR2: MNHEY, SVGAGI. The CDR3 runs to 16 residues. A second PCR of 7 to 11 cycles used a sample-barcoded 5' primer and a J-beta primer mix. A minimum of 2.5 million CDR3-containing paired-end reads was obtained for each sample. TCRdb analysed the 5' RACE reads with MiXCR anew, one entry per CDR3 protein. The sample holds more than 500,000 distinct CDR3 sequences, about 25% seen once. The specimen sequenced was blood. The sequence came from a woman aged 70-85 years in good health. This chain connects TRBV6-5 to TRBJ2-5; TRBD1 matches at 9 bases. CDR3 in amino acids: CASSYSTGQGQETQYF. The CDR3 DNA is TGTGCCAGCAGTTACTCGACGGGACAGGGCCAAGAGACCCAGTACTTC.